These 21 T cell receptor beta chains were all obtained from the same sample, sequenced in a study of blood T cell repertoires in COVID-19. The data were produced by immunoSEQ multiplex PCR, yet TCRdb's version contains in-frame clones alone and is incomplete. The top ten hold roughly 4.9% of the sample, which has a few hundred thousand clones, around 88% seen once. The material sequenced was PBMCs or T cells enriched from blood (not recorded which). These receptor sequences come from a woman aged 25 to 39 who had been exposed to COVID-19.

V usage is TRBV18 and J usage is TRBJ1-1, with 7 positions matching TRBD1. V shed 0 bases, J shed 8 bases, and the junction held 0 bases outside the gene matches. Germline CDR1 KGHSH, CDR2 LQKENI. The CDR3 extends over 12 amino acids. The CDR3 DNA reads TGTGCCAGCTCACCACCGGACAGGGAAGCTTTCTTT. Translated: CASSPPDREAFF.

The J gene is TRBJ1-6, the V gene TRBV6-1; perhaps TRBD1 as D (5 bases). The CDR3 has 15 amino acids. V dropped 3 bases and J dropped 9 bases, with 15 bases sitting between them. Germline V lookup: CDR1 MNHNS, CDR2 SASEGT. CDR3 in amino acids: CASSERRVVASPLHF. The CDR3 bases are TGTGCCAGCAGTGAGCGCAGGGTTGTCGCTTCACCCCTCCACTTT.

The V and J genes are TRBV10-3 and TRBJ2-3; tentative D call: TRBD2 (5 bases). V lost 6 bases and J lost 5, with 12 bases in between. The CDR3 extends over 13 amino acids. Germline V CDR1 and CDR2: ENHRY, SYGVKD. CDR3 DNA sequence: TGTGCCATCAGCCTGAGGCGGGTAGATACGCAGTATTTT. It codes for CAISLRRVDTQYF.

The chain couples TRBV6-5 to TRBJ2-1; a weak D match, TRBD2 (6 bases). V lost 6 bases and J 0 bases, leaving 12 bases between the germline ends. The CDR3 totals 15 residues. Germline CDR1 and CDR2: MNHEY and SVGAGI. The CDR3 DNA is TGTGCCAGCAGCCTTAGCGGAGACTCCTACAATGAGCAGTTCTTC. This codes for CASSLSGDSYNEQFF.

This clone was observed once. This chain joins TRBV10-3 and TRBJ1-6; D is unresolved. Germline lookup yields CDR1 ENHRY and CDR2 SYGVKD. V was shortened by 2 bases and J by 5 bases, with 7 bases between the two germline ends. The CDR3 length is 14 residues. This CDR3 is CAISEGQDNSPLHF. The DNA of the CDR3 is TGTGCCATCAGTGAGGGTCAGGATAATTCACCCCTCCACTTT.

The gene calls are TRBV19 and TRBJ2-7, with unresolved D. CDR1 and CDR2 from the germline V gene are LNHDA and SQIVND (reference sequence). The CDR3 runs to 14 residues. V gave up 3 bases and J gave up 1 base, with 10 bases separating them. The CDR3 sequence is CASSMVSRSYEQYF. CDR3 in DNA: TGTGCCAGTAGTATGGTTTCCAGATCCTACGAGCAGTACTTC.

The V call is TRBV19, the J call TRBJ2-2, with D perhaps TRBD1 (5 bases). This CDR3 has 15 amino acids. Trimming left V 8 bases short and J 4 bases short, with 17 bases between. CDR1 and CDR2 from the germline V gene are LNHDA and SQIVND (reference sequence). The CDR3, as DNA: TGTGCCAGTTCTAGGACACCCCAGGGCACCGGGGAGCTGTTTTTT. Protein product: CASSRTPQGTGELFF.

The rearrangement joins TRBV5-5 to TRBJ2-7, with TRBD1 identical over 7 bases. The CDR3 consists of 14 residues. Unmatched junction bases numbered 8, after V lost 2 bases and J lost 6 bases. Germline assignment: CDR1 SGHKS and CDR2 YYEKEE (reference sequence). CDR3 loop: CASSFSTGETEQYF. The CDR3 nucleotides are TGTGCCAGCAGCTTTTCCACAGGGGAAACCGAGCAGTACTTC.

The chain uses TRBV7-2 and TRBJ1-2; 9 bases line up with TRBD1. Per germline, CDR1 SGHTA and CDR2 FQGNSA. The CDR3 consists of 14 residues. V was pared by 7 bases and J by 8 bases, with 11 bases of the junction left unmatched. This CDR3 reads CASIPNRGLGGYTF. CDR3 coding DNA: TGTGCCAGCATCCCGAACAGGGGGCTGGGGGGCTACACCTTC.

This chain links TRBV7-9 with TRBJ1-5; the match to TRBD1 covers 8 bases. After removal of 0 bases from V and 5 bases from J, the junction contained 9 bases not matched to a gene. The germline V gene has CDR1 SEHNR and CDR2 FQNEAQ (reference sequence). The CDR3 runs 17 residues. The chain's CDR3 is CASSLAGQGRADQPQHF. The CDR3 nucleotides read TGTGCCAGCAGCTTAGCTGGACAGGGTAGGGCGGATCAGCCCCAGCATTTT.

The chain is built from TRBV24-1 and TRBJ2-2, with 15 bases identical to TRBD2. V lost 3 bases, J lost 5 bases, and 12 bases stayed unmatched. The length of the CDR3 is 20 residues. Germline lookup yields CDR1 KGHDR and CDR2 SFDVKD. The CDR3 protein is CATSDPGGLAGGPGTGELFF. The CDR3 DNA follows: TGTGCCACCAGTGATCCCGGCGGACTAGCGGGGGGGCCAGGTACCGGGGAGCTGTTTTTT.

The rearrangement links TRBV18 to TRBJ1-1; 8 bases are a match to TRBD1. CDR1 and CDR2 (germline): KGHSH, LQKENI. V lost 3 bases to trimming and J lost 2 bases; unmatched junction nucleotides: 11. The CDR3 runs to 17 residues. Written as DNA, the CDR3 is TGTGCCAGCTCACCCTTAGGACAGGGAGGTGGCAACACTGAAGCTTTCTTT. This sequence encodes CASSPLGQGGGNTEAFF.

This clone has more than one count but fewer than ten. The V call is TRBV5-1, the J call TRBJ2-1; D possibly corresponds to TRBD1 (6 bases). CDR1 SGHRS and CDR2 YFSETQ come from the germline V gene. V dropped 1 base and J dropped 6 bases, with 14 bases sitting between them. The CDR3 is 15 residues long. CDR3 sequence (DNA): TGCGCCAGCAGCTTGAAGGACAGCGAAGGCAATGAGCAGTTCTTC. This gives the protein CASSLKDSEGNEQFF.

CDR3: CSVAGTGGIGQPQHF. CDR3 bases: TGCAGCGTTGCCGGGACAGGGGGGATTGGTCAGCCCCAGCATTTT. The chain couples TRBV29-1 to TRBJ1-5; 11 bases agree with TRBD1. The CDR3 spans 15 residues. Germline CDR1 reads SQVTM; CDR2 reads ANQGSEA. With V trimmed by 4 bases and J by 6 bases, 8 bases remained unmatched. Drawing the rest from reference TRBV29-1 and TRBJ1-5, the complete variable domain is SAVISQKPSRDICQRGTSLTIQCQVDSQVTMMFWYRQQPGQSLTLIATANQGSEATYESGFVIDKFPISRPNLTFSTLTVSNMSPEDSSIYLCSVAGTGGIGQPQHFGDGTRLSIL.

Only one count was recorded for this clone. The chain uses TRBV29-1 and TRBJ1-1, with a possible D match to TRBD1 (6 bases). The CDR3 length is 13 residues. From germline, CDR1 is SQVTM and CDR2 ANQGSEA. V was pared by 7 bases and J by 4 bases, with 16 bases between. CDR3 DNA sequence: TGCAGCGATACAGGGCCGGTGGGCACTGAAGCTTTCTTT. Translation gives CSDTGPVGTEAFF.

The chain carries TRBV15 and TRBJ1-3; D is ambiguous. V was pared by 5 bases and J by 0 bases, with 8 bases between. The length of the CDR3 is 14 residues. Per germline, CDR1 LNHNV and CDR2 YYDKDF (reference sequence). In nucleotides, the CDR3 is TGTGCCACCAGCGGCAGGCCCTCTGGAAACACCATATATTTT. Translated, it gives CATSGRPSGNTIYF.

For this clone: The sample holds other DNA sequences that translate to the same CDR3. The chain links TRBV30 to TRBJ1-1, with 7 bases that match TRBD1. V lost 3 bases to trimming and J lost 4 bases; unmatched junction nucleotides: 2. Germline CDR1 is GTSNPN and CDR2 is SVGIG (reference sequence). The CDR3 extends over 12 amino acids. The CDR3 is CAWSAGGTEAFF. In nucleotides, the CDR3 is TGTGCCTGGAGCGCAGGGGGCACTGAAGCTTTCTTT. The variable domain in full, with the rest retrieved from reference TRBV30 and TRBJ1-1, is SQTIHQWPATLVQPVGSPLSLECTVEGTSNPNLYWYRQAAGRGLQLLFYSVGIGQISSEVPQNLSASRPQDRQFILSSKKLLLSDSGFYLCAWSAGGTEAFFGQGTRLTVV.

The chain employs TRBV2 and TRBJ1-2; D might be TRBD1 (6 bases). CDR1 is SNHLY, CDR2 FYNNEI, per germline. Trimming left V 4 bases short and J 8 bases short, with 20 bases between. CDR3 length: 15 residues. CDR3 bases: TGTGCCAGCAGTGGTGCGAACAGGGTTCGTTCCGGCTACACCTTC. Translated: CASSGANRVRSGYTF. Variable domain in full (rest from reference TRBV2 and TRBJ1-2): EPEVTQTPSHQVTQMGQEVILRCVPISNHLYFYWYRQILGQKVEFLVSFYNNEISEKSEIFDDQFSVERPDGSNFTLKIRSTKLEDSAMYFCASSGANRVRSGYTFGSGTRLTVV.

The rearrangement joins TRBV5-1 to TRBJ2-5, with 11 bases fitting TRBD2. The CDR3 spans 16 residues. CDR1 is SGHRS, CDR2 YFSETQ, per germline. After removal of 5 bases from V and 4 bases from J, the junction contained 10 bases not matched to a gene. The CDR3 reads CASSRGTSGGSETQYF. The CDR3 coding sequence is TGCGCCAGCAGTCGGGGAACTAGCGGGGGCTCAGAGACCCAGTACTTC.

V usage is TRBV11-3 and J usage is TRBJ2-7; 7 nucleotides align to TRBD1. This CDR3 comprises 13 residues. CDR1 and CDR2 from the germline V gene are SGHNT and YENEEA. The V and J ends lost 5 bases and 12 bases, in that order; junction bases with no gene match: 13. The DNA for the CDR3 is TGTGCCAGCAGCCCGAGGGGAGCAGGGGGTCCGTACTTC. Its translation is CASSPRGAGGPYF. Full variable domain (rest looked up from reference TRBV11-3 and TRBJ2-7): EAGVVQSPRYKIIEKKQPVAFWCNPISGHNTLYWYLQNLGQGPELLIRYENEEAVDDSQLPKDRFSAERLKGVDSTLKIQPAELGDSAVYLCASSPRGAGGPYFGPGTRLTVT.

This chain uses TRBV9 with TRBJ1-1; D not certain. The CDR3 consists of 15 residues. The germline CDR1 and CDR2 sequences are SGDLS and YYNGEE. Trimming left V 5 bases short and J 1 base short, with 15 bases between. CDR3 coding DNA: TGTGCCAGCAGTTCCACGGGTCGCTGGAACACTGAAGCTTTCTTT. As protein: CASSSTGRWNTEAFF.